The 28 T cell receptor beta chains presented below share a single source sample, sequenced in a study of control samples from healthy donors and cancer patients (dated by TCRdb to 2020 to 2022). Library creation used the immunoSEQ multiplex PCR assay. What TCRdb holds here is the immuneACCESS table cut down to in-frame rearrangements. Part of the clones is not present; checked against another copy, under half of the missing clones reflect an unresolved V gene, and the others are unexplained. The sample profile shows 75,000 to 90,000 clones; roughly nine tenths of them were found once. About 21% of the sample lies in the top ten. Sequencing input: blood. The receptor set was obtained from a man in his thirties or forties in good health.

The rearrangement joins TRBV5-1 to TRBJ2-7; no reliable D call. CDR3 size: 13 residues. Germline CDR1 SGHRS, CDR2 YFSETQ. V lost 0 bases and J 3 bases, leaving 7 bases between the germline ends. The CDR3, as DNA: TGCGCCAGCAGCTTGGACATCCTCTACGAGCAGTACTTC. Its protein is CASSLDILYEQYF.

The genes are TRBV29-1 and TRBJ2-7; D unresolved. Germline values: CDR1 SQVTM, CDR2 ANQGSEA. The CDR3 is 11 amino acids. Trimming took 3 bases from V and 3 from J, leaving 6 bases between them. The chain's CDR3 is CSVERDYEQYF. CDR3 bases: TGCAGCGTTGAGAGAGACTACGAGCAGTACTTC.

This sequence joins TRBV27 and TRBJ1-2; the match to TRBD1 covers 12 bases. The germline CDR1 and CDR2 sequences are MNHEY and SMNVEV (reference sequence). The V segment lost 7 bases and the J segment 8 bases; nucleotides outside the gene matches: 11. CDR3 length equals 15 residues. The CDR3 coding sequence is TGTGCCAGCATGGCCCCGGGACAGGGGGCGACCGGCTACACCTTC. This gives the protein CASMAPGQGATGYTF.

The chain joins TRBV19 to TRBJ1-1; D not resolved. Trimming took 8 bases from V and 5 from J, leaving 15 bases between them. The CDR3 spans 13 residues. CDR1 is LNHDA and CDR2 is SQIVND in the germline V gene (reference sequence). CDR3 coding DNA: TGTGCCAGTTGCTCGACGGGAGGGACTGAAGCTTTCTTT. This gives the protein CASCSTGGTEAFF.

This chain's CDR3 is CASSVTGLNTGELFF. CDR3 bases: TGTGCCAGCAGCGTGACAGGGCTTAACACCGGGGAGCTGTTTTTT. This rearrangement joins TRBV7-9 to TRBJ2-2; 7 bases are a match to TRBD1. CDR3 length: 15 amino acids. Losses at the gene ends were 5 bases for V and 2 bases for J; bases not matched to a gene: 5. Germline CDR1 SEHNR, CDR2 FQNEAQ (reference sequence).

This chain links TRBV27 with TRBJ1-2, with D possibly being TRBD1 (6 bases). Per the germline V gene, CDR1 is MNHEY and CDR2 is SMNVEV (reference sequence). There are 14 residues in the CDR3. V lost 5 bases to trimming and J lost 4 bases, with 14 bases between them. The CDR3 nucleotides are TGTGCCAGCAGTCCTAAGGGGGGGGGCTATGGCTACACCTTC. This gives the protein CASSPKGGGYGYTF.

This chain joins TRBV19 and TRBJ2-2; TRBD1 is a possible D gene (5 bases). Per the germline V gene, CDR1 is LNHDA and CDR2 is SQIVND (reference sequence). Trimming shortened V by 3 bases and J by 4 bases, and 12 bases separated the two germline ends. CDR3 length: 15 amino acids. CDR3 in amino acids: CASSIQDQGTGELFF. DNA for the CDR3: TGTGCCAGTAGTATCCAGGACCAGGGCACCGGGGAGCTGTTTTTT.

The chain links TRBV6-2 or TRBV6-3 to TRBJ2-7; 7 nucleotides align to TRBD1. CDR3 length: 13 residues. CDR1 and CDR2 from the germline V gene are MNHEY and SVGEGT. V shed 0 bases, J shed 6 bases, and the junction held 2 bases outside the gene matches. The CDR3 is CASSYSAGGEQYV. The CDR3 DNA sequence: TGTGCCAGCAGTTACTCGGCAGGGGGCGAGCAGTACGTC.

This clone was seen a single time. The chain recombines TRBV19 with TRBJ2-5, with D possibly matching TRBD2 (7 bases). The germline V and J ends were trimmed by 6 bases and 3 bases, with 23 bases remaining between them. CDR1 is LNHDA, CDR2 SQIVND, per germline (reference sequence). The CDR3 has 17 residues. The CDR3 DNA sequence: TGTGCCAGTAGGAGGGGGGGCCCTTTCTCGGATAAAGAGACCCAGTACTTC. It is translated as CASRRGGPFSDKETQYF.

The CDR3 nucleotides read TGTGCCAGCAGCGTAGATCACGGGGTAGCTGAAGCTTTCTTT. Protein product: CASSVDHGVAEAFF. The chain carries TRBV9 and TRBJ1-1, with unresolved D. With 0 bases removed from V and 6 bases from J, the gap between germline ends came to 12 bases. The CDR3 is 14 amino acids. Germline CDR1 reads SGDLS; CDR2 reads YYNGEE.

In this sample, this clone turned up a few times. The rearrangement uses TRBV7-2 and TRBJ2-5; no clear D. The CDR3 is 13 residues long. The germline V gene has CDR1 SGHTA and CDR2 FQGNSA. The V end lost 0 bases, the J end lost 5 bases, and 7 bases lay between the germline ends. The CDR3: CASSLALKETQYF. The CDR3, as DNA: TGTGCCAGCAGCTTAGCGTTAAAGGAGACCCAGTACTTC.

The J gene is TRBJ1-3, the V gene TRBV11-2; D gene unclear. CDR3 length equals 10 residues. The germline V gene encodes CDR1 SGHAT and CDR2 FQNNGV. The V end lost 6 bases, the J end lost 14 bases, and 11 bases lay between the germline ends. The CDR3 region is CASRQGVVYF. As DNA, the CDR3 is TGTGCCAGCAGGCAAGGTGTCGTATATTTT.

The chain links TRBV19 to TRBJ2-7; D might be TRBD2 (6 bases). This CDR3 region has 15 residues. V shed 5 bases and J shed 3 bases, with 17 bases lying between them. Germline CDR1 and CDR2: LNHDA and SQIVND (reference sequence). CDR3 loop: CASSLRLGPFYEQYF. Here the CDR3 DNA reads TGTGCCAGTAGTCTGCGACTAGGGCCCTTCTACGAGCAGTACTTC.

This chain joins TRBV7-9 and TRBJ2-2; weak D call: TRBD1 (5 bases). With 1 base removed from V and 3 bases from J, the gap between germline ends came to 9 bases. This CDR3 spans 15 amino acids. Germline lookup yields CDR1 SEHNR and CDR2 FQNEAQ (reference sequence). This CDR3 is CASSLVNRYTGELFF. CDR3 bases: TGTGCCAGCAGCTTAGTTAACAGGTACACCGGGGAGCTGTTTTTT.

The V gene is TRBV24-1, the J gene TRBJ1-2, with D maybe TRBD1 (5 bases). The CDR3 has 14 residues. Trimming cost V 4 bases and J 6 bases, with 14 bases left between them. The V gene's germline CDR1 is KGHDR and CDR2 SFDVKD. CDR3 DNA: TGTGCCACCAGTGACCCCCAGAGGGGAAATGGCTACACCTTC. It translates to CATSDPQRGNGYTF.

This clone turned up a few times. V usage is TRBV29-1 and J usage is TRBJ2-7; D remains ambiguous. CDR1 and CDR2 from the germline V gene are SQVTM and ANQGSEA. The CDR3 is 12 residues long. The CDR3 nucleotides read TGCACCTTGGGAAAGGGTTCCTACGAGCAGTACTTC. This gives the protein CTLGKGSYEQYF.

The DNA of the CDR3 is TGTGCCAGCAGCTTAGCGGAGGGCTCCTACGAGCAGTACGTC. The encoded protein is CASSLAEGSYEQYV. The V call is TRBV7-9, the J call TRBJ2-7; D is possibly TRBD2 (6 bases). Germline loops: CDR1 SEHNR, CDR2 FQNEAQ (reference sequence). Trimming left V 0 bases short and J 0 bases short, with 6 bases between. The CDR3 runs to 14 residues.

J is TRBJ1-6 and V is TRBV6-5; D not resolved. Trimming left V 0 bases short and J 9 bases short, with 12 bases between. The CDR3 is 15 amino acids. In germline, CDR1 is MNHEY, CDR2 SVGAGI. CDR3 DNA: TGTGCCAGCAGTTACTCCGAGGGAGGGAGTTCACCCCTCCACTTT. Encoded protein: CASSYSEGGSSPLHF.

The V and J genes are TRBV6-1 and TRBJ1-1; D is ambiguous. Trimming took off 3 bases at V and 4 bases at J, with 18 bases between the two ends. The CDR3 totals 16 residues. The germline CDR1 and CDR2 sequences are MNHNS and SASEGT. The CDR3 DNA sequence: TGTGCCAGCAGTGACGATTTTCAGGCGACGCTCACTGAAGCTTTCTTT. This encodes CASSDDFQATLTEAFF.

The V and J genes are TRBV24-1 and TRBJ1-2; tentatively, D is TRBD1 (6 bases). Trimming cost V 9 bases and J 7 bases, with 11 bases left between them. From germline, CDR1 is KGHDR and CDR2 SFDVKD. This CDR3 is 11 amino acids long. Here the CDR3 reads CATQGYSGYTF. The CDR3 nucleotides are TGTGCCACCCAGGGGTACTCTGGCTACACCTTC.

This clone showed up many times. The chain carries TRBV5-1 and TRBJ2-3, with D possibly matching TRBD2 (6 bases). This CDR3 contains 14 residues. V lost 3 bases and J 2 bases, leaving 10 bases between the germline ends. CDR1 is SGHRS, CDR2 YFSETQ, per germline. The CDR3 nucleotides are TGCGCCAGCAGCTGGGGGACTGCCACAGATACGCAGTATTTT. Encoded protein: CASSWGTATDTQYF.

The chain is built from TRBV19 and TRBJ1-2; perhaps TRBD1 as D (6 bases). CDR3 size: 15 residues. Germline-derived CDR1 and CDR2 are LNHDA and SQIVND (reference sequence). The V end was cut by 6 bases, the J end by 3 bases, with 17 bases between. The CDR3 region is CASRMVGGRDYGYTF. DNA for the CDR3: TGTGCCAGTAGGATGGTCGGGGGCAGAGACTATGGCTACACCTTC.

This chain connects TRBV27 to TRBJ2-7, with 14 bases lining up with TRBD2. Germline lookup yields CDR1 MNHEY and CDR2 SMNVEV (reference sequence). This CDR3 is built from 16 residues. V was clipped by 3 bases and J by 2 bases; unmatched bases: 3. The CDR3 DNA follows: TGTGCCAGCAGTTTCGGGACTAGCGGGGGCGCCTACGAGCAGTACTTC. Translation: CASSFGTSGGAYEQYF.

This chain links TRBV11-2 with TRBJ2-3; 12 bases are shared with TRBD2. Germline CDR1 SGHAT, CDR2 FQNNGV. This CDR3 region has 15 residues. V lost 6 bases to trimming and J lost 3 bases; unmatched junction nucleotides: 4. CDR3 in DNA: TGTGCCAGCAGGTACGGGACTAGCGGGACAGATACGCAGTATTTT. Translation gives CASRYGTSGTDTQYF.

The chain recombines TRBV2 with TRBJ2-5; TRBD1 matches at 11 bases. The CDR3 loop spans 15 amino acids. V dropped 2 bases and J dropped 5; count of bases not matched to a gene: 4. The germline V gene encodes CDR1 SNHLY and CDR2 FYNNEI. This CDR3 reads CASSEYGTGGETQYF. As DNA, the CDR3 is TGTGCCAGCAGTGAATATGGGACAGGGGGGGAGACCCAGTACTTC. Full variable domain (missing parts from reference TRBV2 and TRBJ2-5): EPEVTQTPSHQVTQMGQEVILRCVPISNHLYFYWYRQILGQKVEFLVSFYNNEISEKSEIFDDQFSVERPDGSNFTLKIRSTKLEDSAMYFCASSEYGTGGETQYFGPGTRLLVL.

The chain has TRBV19 and TRBJ2-5; D remains unclear. The CDR3 contains 12 residues. Germline V gene sequence: CDR1 LNHDA, CDR2 SQIVND (reference sequence). The V end was cut by 3 bases, the J end by 5 bases, with 7 bases between. This chain's CDR3 is CASSMSPETQYF. For the CDR3, the DNA is TGTGCCAGTAGTATGAGTCCGGAGACCCAGTACTTC.

The chain combines TRBV2 with TRBJ1-2; TRBD1 aligns across 7 bases. V lost 6 bases, J lost 0 bases, and 10 bases stayed unmatched. The germline V gene encodes CDR1 SNHLY and CDR2 FYNNEI. The CDR3 consists of 16 residues. Here the CDR3 reads CASSERGRGTNYGYTF. In DNA, the CDR3 is TGTGCCAGCAGCGAGAGGGGCAGGGGGACTAACTATGGCTACACCTTC.

This rearrangement joins TRBV2 to TRBJ2-2, with a possible D match to TRBD2 (5 bases). The CDR3 is 15 amino acids. Trimming took 7 bases from V and 6 from J, leaving 18 bases between them. Germline CDR1 SNHLY, CDR2 FYNNEI. In DNA form, the CDR3 reads TGTGCCAGCATGGCGGCGGGTTGGTCATCCGGGGAGCTGTTTTTT. This codes for CASMAAGWSSGELFF.